The clone carrying this T cell receptor beta chain came up many times. Its antigen is still unknown. This specimen comes from a study of cytomegalovirus exposure and HLA in healthy donors. For the study at large: Most genotyped donors, about 81% of about 360, had Caucasian-associated genetic ancestry. Study-level points and caveats: Sequencing likely generated an artifact that appeared as a cluster of highly shared sequence variants. Roughly even sequencing depth across donors was the assumption behind the presence/absence analyses.

Trimming took 6 bases from V and 5 from J, leaving 17 bases between them. In germline, CDR1 is ENHRY, CDR2 SYGVKD. The CDR3 covers 14 residues. PCR involved 60 Vbeta and 13 Jbeta primers. Assay: immunoSEQ multiplex PCR; the TCRdb copy retains only in-frame clones and omits some. In the table there are about 130,000 clones, about 80% of which are singletons. The J gene is TRBJ2-7, the V gene TRBV10-3, with D tentatively TRBD1 (6 bases). The receptor was isolated from a woman aged 35 to 49 in good health and CMV-seronegative. The sequencing sample was made of PBMCs. CDR3: CAISATMNRDEQYF. CDR3 bases: TGTGCCATCAGCGCTACAATGAACAGGGACGAGCAGTACTTC.